A single T cell receptor (beta chain) is shown here with its context. These data are taken from a study of T cell responses to AZD1222 COVID-19 vaccine. The CDR3 has 15 residues. Germline values: CDR1 SGHRS, CDR2 YFSETQ. V lost 4 bases, J lost 2 bases, and 8 bases stayed unmatched. Profiling relied on immunoSEQ multiplex PCR, and the TCRdb table lists in-frame clones only, not all of them. The table shows around 130,000 clones, with over 75% occurring only once. The sequence was obtained from an adult in good health. The sequencing used peripheral blood, collected on day 0 of AZD1222 vaccination. The rearrangement links TRBV5-1 to TRBJ1-2, with 7 bases aligning to TRBD1. As DNA, the CDR3 is TGCGCCAGCAGCCCCTTCGGACAGGTGAACTATGGCTACACCTTC. This gives the protein CASSPFGQVNYGYTF.